The entry that follows covers one T cell receptor beta chain sequence. This sample was taken from a study of OX40 agonist ivuxolimab in advanced cancers. Study details: The dose-escalation group included hepatocellular carcinoma, melanoma, renal cell carcinoma and head and neck cancer. Enrollees could have had prior anti-PD-1, anti-PD-L1 or anti-CTLA-4 therapy, which about 40% had received.

Only in-frame clones appear in the TCRdb table, and some are missing; sequencing was by immunoSEQ multiplex PCR. The sample carries about 89,000 clones, 70% to 90% recorded once. This CDR3 comprises 15 residues. The junction had 3 bases not matched to a gene; V was cut back by 5 bases and J by 2 bases. Germline lookup yields CDR1 ENHRY and CDR2 SYGVKD. The material sequenced was CD4+ or CD8+ T cells sorted from blood, taken in a trial of the OX40 agonist ivuxolimab. J is TRBJ1-4 and V is TRBV10-3; TRBD1 agrees at 9 bases. The TCR comes from an adult with an advanced solid tumor such as melanoma, head and neck, liver or kidney cancer. CDR3: CAISPTGGTNEKLFF. The CDR3 nucleotides are TGTGCCATCAGTCCGACAGGGGGGACTAATGAAAAACTGTTTTTT.